These 19 T cell receptor beta chains share one sample of origin, sequenced in a study of OX40 agonist ivuxolimab in advanced cancers. TCRdb's copy holds only in-frame clones and misses some; the assay was immunoSEQ multiplex PCR. The table lists 65,000 or so clones, roughly 88% of them singletons. The sequencing here drew on CD4+ or CD8+ T cells sorted from blood, taken in a trial of the OX40 agonist ivuxolimab. These TCRs come from an adult with an advanced solid tumor such as melanoma, head and neck, liver or kidney cancer.

This chain connects TRBV2 to TRBJ2-3, with 9 bases aligning to TRBD2. The ends lost 3 bases at V and 4 bases at J; junction bases unmatched: 8. CDR3 size: 16 residues. Germline V lookup: CDR1 SNHLY, CDR2 FYNNEI. For the CDR3, the DNA is TGTGCCAGCAGTGATAGCGGGGGCCTTAGGGCAGATACGCAGTATTTT. It specifies CASSDSGGLRADTQYF. Variable domain in full (rest from reference TRBV2 and TRBJ2-3): EPEVTQTPSHQVTQMGQEVILRCVPISNHLYFYWYRQILGQKVEFLVSFYNNEISEKSEIFDDQFSVERPDGSNFTLKIRSTKLEDSAMYFCASSDSGGLRADTQYFGPGTRLTVL.

This sequence joins TRBV9 and TRBJ1-6; D remains ambiguous. The CDR3 totals 14 residues. In germline, CDR1 is SGDLS, CDR2 YYNGEE. V lost 4 bases and J 10 bases, leaving 15 bases between the germline ends. The CDR3 spells CASSRESARSPLHF. CDR3 coding DNA: TGTGCCAGCAGCCGCGAGTCGGCACGCTCACCCCTCCACTTT. The complete variable domain, with remaining parts taken from reference TRBV9 and TRBJ1-6, reads DSGVTQTPKHLITATGQRVTLRCSPRSGDLSVYWYQQSLDQGLQFLIQYYNGEERAKGNILERFSAQQFPDLHSELNLSSLELGDSALYFCASSRESARSPLHFGNGTRLTVT.

This clone was counted only a few times. The chain employs TRBV6-1 and TRBJ1-1; perhaps TRBD1 as D (5 bases). Germline V lookup: CDR1 MNHNS, CDR2 SASEGT. With 6 bases removed from V and 0 bases from J, the gap between germline ends came to 14 bases. The CDR3 consists of 15 residues. CDR3 sequence reads: CASRRGLGVNTEAFF. DNA for the CDR3: TGTGCCAGCAGGAGGGGATTAGGGGTGAACACTGAAGCTTTCTTT.

V and J are TRBV25-1 and TRBJ2-2; D gene uncertain. The CDR3 contains 12 residues. Trimming stripped 9 bases from V and 2 bases from J, with 7 bases between. Germline V lookup: CDR1 MGHDK, CDR2 SYGVNS. CDR3 in DNA: TGTGCCAGTAGAACTAACACCGGGGAGCTGTTTTTT. This translates into CASRTNTGELFF.

V is TRBV19 and J is TRBJ1-5, with 7 bases identical to TRBD1. Germline V gene lookup returns CDR1 LNHDA and CDR2 SQIVND (reference sequence). V lost 8 bases to trimming and J lost 2 bases; unmatched junction nucleotides: 9. This CDR3 spans 15 amino acids. The DNA of the CDR3 is TGTGCCAGTGGGGGACAGTCTCCTGGCAATCAGCCCCAGCATTTT. This sequence encodes CASGGQSPGNQPQHF.

The chain links TRBV10-3 to TRBJ1-1; perhaps TRBD1 as D (6 bases). With 4 bases removed from V and 5 bases from J, the gap between germline ends came to 11 bases. The germline gives CDR1 ENHRY, CDR2 SYGVKD. This CDR3 comprises 13 residues. CDR3 amino acids: CAISGERGTEAFF. CDR3 nucleotide sequence: TGTGCCATCAGTGGGGAAAGGGGGACTGAAGCTTTCTTT.

The chain carries TRBV7-9 and TRBJ2-5, with 9 positions matching TRBD1. The CDR3 has 15 residues. Looked up from germline, CDR1 is SEHNR and CDR2 is FQNEAQ (reference sequence). Trimming cost V 1 base and J 5 bases; bases outside gene matches: 5. CDR3: CASSLGDRAIETQYF. The CDR3 region has the DNA TGTGCCAGCAGCTTAGGGGACAGGGCTATTGAGACCCAGTACTTC. Together with reference TRBV7-9 and TRBJ2-5, the CDR3 gives the full variable domain: DTGVSQNPRHKITKRGQNVTFRCDPISEHNRLYWYRQTLGQGPEFLTYFQNEAQLEKSRLLSDRFSAERPKGSFSTLEIQRTEQGDSAMYLCASSLGDRAIETQYFGPGTRLLVL.

The V gene is TRBV9, the J gene TRBJ2-5, with 12 nucleotides matching TRBD2. V lost 4 bases to trimming and J lost 5 bases; unmatched junction nucleotides: 3. Germline assignment: CDR1 SGDLS and CDR2 YYNGEE. There are 14 residues in the CDR3. The CDR3: CASSPSGREETQYF. The CDR3 DNA reads as TGTGCCAGCAGCCCTAGCGGGAGGGAGGAGACCCAGTACTTC.

V usage is TRBV4-1 and J usage is TRBJ2-7; D unclear. Between the trimmed V and J ends, which lost 0 bases and 4 bases, there was a span of 16 bases. Germline CDR1 and CDR2: MGHRA and YSYEKL. This CDR3 is 16 amino acids long. The CDR3 DNA follows: TGCGCCAGCAGCCAAGAATTGCTAGGGTTCGCATACGAGCAGTACTTC. As protein: CASSQELLGFAYEQYF.

The CDR3 DNA reads as TGTGCCAGCAGCTTAGAACCTGGGGCCAACGTCCTGACTTTC. Its translation: CASSLEPGANVLTF. J is TRBJ2-6 and V is TRBV11-2; D ambiguous. The CDR3 covers 14 residues. V dropped 0 bases and J dropped 2 bases, with 2 bases sitting between them. The germline gives CDR1 SGHAT, CDR2 FQNNGV.

The V and J genes are TRBV10-3 and TRBJ2-7; no reliable D call. Germline CDR1 reads ENHRY; CDR2 reads SYGVKD. The CDR3 is made up of 13 amino acids. Trimming stripped 6 bases from V and 5 bases from J, with 14 bases between. The CDR3 DNA reads TGTGCCATCAGCCAAGGGAAAAGCGACGAGCAGTACTTC. Its translation is CAISQGKSDEQYF.

V and J are TRBV6-1 and TRBJ2-7; 10 bases are a match to TRBD2. This CDR3 is built from 15 residues. With V trimmed by 6 bases and J by 4 bases, 9 bases remained unmatched. Germline CDR1 reads MNHNS; CDR2 reads SASEGT. The CDR3 DNA reads as TGTGCCAGCAGACCCCCTAGCGGGGGTCTATACGAGCAGTACTTC. The encoded protein is CASRPPSGGLYEQYF.

This chain links TRBV7-8 with TRBJ2-2, with D unclear. Trimming cost V 9 bases and J 2 bases, with 19 bases left between them. This CDR3 comprises 16 residues. Germline CDR1 is SGHVS and CDR2 is FQNEAQ. CDR3 coding DNA: TGTGCCAGTCCACCCTACAGCCTATCCAACACCGGGGAGCTGTTTTTT. Residues: CASPPYSLSNTGELFF.

This sequence joins TRBV10-3 and TRBJ1-6, with D possibly being TRBD1 (6 bases). Per germline, CDR1 ENHRY and CDR2 SYGVKD. CDR3 size: 14 residues. V lost 2 bases and J 7 bases, leaving 9 bases between the germline ends. CDR3 sequence reads: CAISEAQGNSPLHF. The DNA for the CDR3 is TGTGCCATCAGTGAGGCACAGGGAAATTCACCCCTCCACTTT.

This clone has a single count. The gene calls are TRBV6-8 and TRBJ1-5, with D maybe TRBD1 (6 bases). Trimming took off 5 bases at V and 4 bases at J, with 9 bases between the two ends. The CDR3 contains 13 residues. CDR1 is MNHGY, CDR2 SAAAGT, per germline. The CDR3 reads CASSSDRNQPQHF. CDR3 coding DNA: TGTGCCAGCAGTAGCGACAGGAATCAGCCCCAGCATTTT.

The V and J genes are TRBV6-1 and TRBJ2-1; 7 bases agree with TRBD2. V dropped 8 bases and J dropped 0; count of bases not matched to a gene: 7. This CDR3 contains 15 residues. Looked up from germline, CDR1 is MNHNS and CDR2 is SASEGT. CDR3 sequence: CASGRGGISYNEQFF. In nucleotides, the CDR3 is TGTGCCAGCGGCCGGGGAGGGATCTCCTACAATGAGCAGTTCTTC.

J is TRBJ2-3 and V is TRBV6-5; TRBD2 agrees at 10 bases. CDR3 length: 15 amino acids. The ends lost 10 bases at V and 9 bases at J; junction bases unmatched: 16. The V gene's germline CDR1 is MNHEY and CDR2 SVGAGI. The CDR3 is CATASSSGGWGTQYF. The CDR3, as DNA: TGTGCCACCGCAAGTTCTAGCGGGGGATGGGGGACGCAGTATTTT.

The V call is TRBV4-2, the J call TRBJ1-1; TRBD1 matches at 7 bases. Trimming took 5 bases from V and 4 from J; bases not matched to a gene: 7. Germline CDR1 is LGHNA and CDR2 is YNFKEQ. The CDR3 sequence is 14 residues long. The CDR3 reads CASSLQGGTTEAFF. CDR3 nucleotide sequence: TGTGCCAGCAGCTTGCAGGGGGGGACCACTGAAGCTTTCTTT.

In this sample, this clone turned up once. The V and J genes are TRBV5-1 and TRBJ1-3, with unresolved D. This CDR3 has 14 residues. The germline CDR1 and CDR2 sequences are SGHRS and YFSETQ. Trimming pared 0 bases from V and 0 bases from J, leaving 4 bases between. The CDR3 nucleotides read TGCGCCAGCAGCTTGGACAGCTCTGGAAACACCATATATTTT. It is translated as CASSLDSSGNTIYF.